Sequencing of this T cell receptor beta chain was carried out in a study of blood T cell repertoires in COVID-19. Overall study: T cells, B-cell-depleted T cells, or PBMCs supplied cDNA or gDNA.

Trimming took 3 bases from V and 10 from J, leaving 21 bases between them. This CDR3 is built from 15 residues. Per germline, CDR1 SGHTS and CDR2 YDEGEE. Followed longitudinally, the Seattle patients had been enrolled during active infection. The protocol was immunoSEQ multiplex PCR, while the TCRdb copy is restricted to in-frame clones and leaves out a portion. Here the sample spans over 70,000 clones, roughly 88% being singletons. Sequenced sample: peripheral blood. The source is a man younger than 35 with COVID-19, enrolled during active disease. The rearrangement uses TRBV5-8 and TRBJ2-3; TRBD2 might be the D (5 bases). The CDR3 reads CASSSRPSAVLPQYF. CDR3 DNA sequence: TGTGCCAGCAGCTCCCGGCCTTCAGCGGTCCTGCCGCAGTATTTT.